A selection of T cell receptor beta chains follows, all from one sample in a study of T cell repertoires in cytomegalovirus infection. TCRdb itself ran the reads through MiXCR, one entry per CDR3 protein. The sample records roughly 760,000 distinct CDR3 sequences, 35% being singletons. The sequenced material came from PBMCs. These receptors all stem from a human donor in good health (CMV status not recorded). Some clones in this sample may be carry-over from other donors' samples. Both conserved end residues are part of each CDR3. The order of the fields is D gene, V gene, J gene, clone size, CDR3 DNA, CDR3 protein. A D gene is named only where the DNA matches it firmly. Part of the rows lack a size; the others show once, few, many or a class for expanded clones.

.	TRBV5-6	TRBJ2-1	.	TGTGCCAGCAGCTTGGCCAAGGGACGTACGTACAATGAGCAGTTCTTC	CASSLAKGRTYNEQFF
.	TRBV28	TRBJ2-4	.	TGTGCCATCATTTTATGGGCGGGTCACAAAAACATTCAGTACTTC	CAIILWAGHKNIQYF
.	TRBV6-1	TRBJ2-3	few	TGTGCCAGCAGTGAGGTAGCGACAGATACGCAGTATTTT	CASSEVATDTQYF
.	TRBV14	TRBJ1-3	.	TGTGCCAGCAGCCCCACCGGGGAGGGGGTAACTGGAAACACCATATATTTT	CASSPTGEGVTGNTIYF
.	TRBV7-9	TRBJ2-7	many	TGTGCCAGCAGTCCCGACAGATACTACGAGCAGTACTTC	CASSPDRYYEQYF
TRBD1	TRBV27	TRBJ1-2	.	TGTGCCAGAAGCCCAAGGGACAGGGCAGTACATGGCTACACCTTC	CARSPRDRAVHGYTF
.	TRBV28	TRBJ1-5	.	TGTGCCAGCAGTTCTCGTAGCAATCAGCCCCAGCATTTT	CASSSRSNQPQHF
.	TRBV28	TRBJ2-5	.	TGTGCCAGCAGTGAACTCAGGGGGGGCGGGGAGACCCAGTACTTC	CASSELRGGGETQYF
.	TRBV9	TRBJ1-2	.	TGTGCCAGCAGCGTAGGATCCGGGAACTATGGCTACACCTTC	CASSVGSGNYGYTF
.	TRBV19	TRBJ2-1	.	TGTGCCAGTAGTATACAGCTCTACAATGAGCAGTTCTTC	CASSIQLYNEQFF
.	TRBV6-6	TRBJ1-5	few	TGTGCCAGCAGTTACTCGAATATGGGGATAGGACAGCCCCAGCATTTT	CASSYSNMGIGQPQHF
.	TRBV19	TRBJ1-6	few	TGTGCCAGTAAAGAACAGGGCCATAATTCACCCCTCCACTTT	CASKEQGHNSPLHF
.	TRBV7-2	TRBJ2-7	many	TGTGCCAGCAGCTCCGGACAGCCCTACGAGCAGTACTTC	CASSSGQPYEQYF
.	TRBV5-6	TRBJ2-4	few	TGTGCCAGCAGCGCCAGTGAGCGGCAGCTAGCCAAAAACATTCAGTACTTC	CASSASERQLAKNIQYF
TRBD1	TRBV29-1	TRBJ1-1	few	TGCAGCGGCTACAGGGGCGGGACTGAAGCTTTCTTT	CSGYRGGTEAFF
.	TRBV19	TRBJ1-2	.	TGTGCCAGTAGTATCCGCAGTAACTATGGCTACACCTTC	CASSIRSNYGYTF
TRBD1	TRBV12-3/TRBV12-4	TRBJ2-1	many	TGTGCCAGCACCCTCTTACCGGGACAGGGGGCCCCTGAGCAGTTCTTC	CASTLLPGQGAPEQFF
.	TRBV7-9	TRBJ1-1	.	TGTGCCAGCAGAGGCAGCCCGGATGGAGCTTTCTTT	CASRGSPDGAFF
.	TRBV28	TRBJ1-1	few	TGTGCCAGCAGTTTTCTTATCGAGTTGTCGGGCACTGAAGCTTTCTTT	CASSFLIELSGTEAFF
.	TRBV6-6	TRBJ2-6	.	TGTGCCAGCAGTGACTTGGGGGCAAGGCCCTCTGGGGCCAACGTCCTGACTTTC	CASSDLGARPSGANVLTF
TRBD2	TRBV19	TRBJ2-1	.	TGTGCCAGTAGTATAAGCGGGAGTGGGGGCTACAAGGAGCAGTTGTTC	CASSISGSGGYKEQLF
.	TRBV27	TRBJ2-3	few	TGTGCCAGCAGCCGGCGGGCGGGGTCCCATACGCAGTATTTT	CASSRRAGSHTQYF